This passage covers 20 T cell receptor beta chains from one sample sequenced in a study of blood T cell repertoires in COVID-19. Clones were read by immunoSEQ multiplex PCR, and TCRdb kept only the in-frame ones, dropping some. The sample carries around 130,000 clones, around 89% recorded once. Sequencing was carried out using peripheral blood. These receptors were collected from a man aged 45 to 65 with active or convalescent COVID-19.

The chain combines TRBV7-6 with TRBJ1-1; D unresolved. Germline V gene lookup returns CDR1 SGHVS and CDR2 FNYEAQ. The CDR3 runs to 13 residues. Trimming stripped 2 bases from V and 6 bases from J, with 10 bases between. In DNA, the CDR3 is TGTGCCAGCAGCTTAACCGCGTGGTCTGAAGCTTTCTTT. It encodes CASSLTAWSEAFF.

This CDR3 reads CASSFSGGQETQYF. DNA for the CDR3: TGTGCCAGCAGCTTTTCGGGGGGACAAGAGACCCAGTACTTC. The chain joins TRBV7-2 to TRBJ2-5; 7 bases are a match to TRBD2. The germline V gene encodes CDR1 SGHTA and CDR2 FQGNSA. The trim removed 3 bases at V and 2 bases at J, leaving 3 bases unmatched. The CDR3 contains 14 residues.

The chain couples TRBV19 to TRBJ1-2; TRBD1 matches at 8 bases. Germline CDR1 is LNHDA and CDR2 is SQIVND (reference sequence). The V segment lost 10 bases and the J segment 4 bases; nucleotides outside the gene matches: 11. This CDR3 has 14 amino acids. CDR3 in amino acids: CATRTGQGPYGYTF. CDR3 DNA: TGTGCCACCCGTACAGGACAGGGACCCTATGGCTACACCTTC.

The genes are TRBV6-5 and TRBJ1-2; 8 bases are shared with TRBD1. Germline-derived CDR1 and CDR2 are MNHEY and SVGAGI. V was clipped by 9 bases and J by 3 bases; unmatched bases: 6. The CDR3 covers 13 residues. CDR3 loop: CASGEDRDYGYTF. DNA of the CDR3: TGTGCCAGTGGGGAGGACAGGGACTATGGCTACACCTTC.

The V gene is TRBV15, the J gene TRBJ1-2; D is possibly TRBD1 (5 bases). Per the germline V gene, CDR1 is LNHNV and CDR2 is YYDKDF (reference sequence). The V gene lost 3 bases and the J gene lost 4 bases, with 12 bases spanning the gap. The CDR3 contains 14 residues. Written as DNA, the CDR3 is TGTGCCACCAGCAGCGGGGGAGGGAGCTATGGCTACACCTTC. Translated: CATSSGGGSYGYTF.

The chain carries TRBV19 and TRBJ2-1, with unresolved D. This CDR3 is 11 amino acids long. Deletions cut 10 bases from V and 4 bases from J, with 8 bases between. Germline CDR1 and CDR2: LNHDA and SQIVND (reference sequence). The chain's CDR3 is CATTGYNEQFF. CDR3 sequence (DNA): TGTGCCACGACTGGTTACAATGAGCAGTTCTTC.

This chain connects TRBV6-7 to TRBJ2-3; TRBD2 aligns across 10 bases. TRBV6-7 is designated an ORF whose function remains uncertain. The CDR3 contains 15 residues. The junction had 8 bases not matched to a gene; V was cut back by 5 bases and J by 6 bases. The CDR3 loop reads CASSRPSGRCDTQYF. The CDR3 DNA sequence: TGTGCCAGCAGTCGTCCTAGCGGGAGATGTGATACGCAGTATTTT.

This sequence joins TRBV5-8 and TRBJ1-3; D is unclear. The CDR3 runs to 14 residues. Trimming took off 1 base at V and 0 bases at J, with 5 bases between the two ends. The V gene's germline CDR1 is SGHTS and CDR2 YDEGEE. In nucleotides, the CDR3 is TGTGCCAGCAGCTTGCGCAGCTCTGGAAACACCATATATTTT. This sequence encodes CASSLRSSGNTIYF.

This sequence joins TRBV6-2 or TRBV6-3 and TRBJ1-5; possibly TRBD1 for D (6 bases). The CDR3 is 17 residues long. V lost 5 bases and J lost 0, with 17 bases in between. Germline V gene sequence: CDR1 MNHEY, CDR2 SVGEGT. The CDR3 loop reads CASSTAGRGHSNQPQHF. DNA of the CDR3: TGTGCCAGCAGTACCGCAGGTAGGGGACATAGCAATCAGCCCCAGCATTTT.

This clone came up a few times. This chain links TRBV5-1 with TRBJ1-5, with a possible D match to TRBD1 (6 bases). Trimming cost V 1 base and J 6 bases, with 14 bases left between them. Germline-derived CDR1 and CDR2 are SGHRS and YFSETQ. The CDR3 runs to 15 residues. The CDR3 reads CASSLSAGVGQPQHF. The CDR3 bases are TGCGCCAGCAGCTTGTCAGCAGGGGTGGGTCAGCCCCAGCATTTT.

The CDR3 nucleotides read TGTGCCAGCAGTACCCCCGGGTTCTCTGGAAACACCATATATTTT. Translating gives CASSTPGFSGNTIYF. The rearrangement joins TRBV6-6 to TRBJ1-3; D remains ambiguous. The V end lost 5 bases, the J end lost 0 bases, and 11 bases lay between the germline ends. This CDR3 is built from 15 residues. Germline V gene data show CDR1 as MNHNY and CDR2 as SVGAGI (reference sequence).

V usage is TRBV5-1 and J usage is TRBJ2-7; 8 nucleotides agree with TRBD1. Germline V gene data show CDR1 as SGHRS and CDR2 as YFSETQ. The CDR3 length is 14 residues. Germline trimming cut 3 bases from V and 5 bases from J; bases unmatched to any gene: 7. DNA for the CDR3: TGCGCCAGCAGCTCCTTGGACAGGGCCCACGAGCAGTACTTC. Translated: CASSSLDRAHEQYF.

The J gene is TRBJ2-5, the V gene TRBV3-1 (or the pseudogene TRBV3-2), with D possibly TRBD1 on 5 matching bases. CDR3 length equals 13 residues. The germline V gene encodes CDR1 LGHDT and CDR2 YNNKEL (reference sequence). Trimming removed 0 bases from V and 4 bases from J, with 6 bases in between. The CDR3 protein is CASSQDQGETQYF. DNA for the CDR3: TGTGCCAGCAGCCAAGATCAGGGAGAGACCCAGTACTTC.

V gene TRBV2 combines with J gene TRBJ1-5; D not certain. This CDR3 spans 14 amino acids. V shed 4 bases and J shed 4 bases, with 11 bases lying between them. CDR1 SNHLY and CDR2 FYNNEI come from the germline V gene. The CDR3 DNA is TGTGCCAGCAGTGTGGAGAGCCTGAATCAGCCCCAGCATTTT. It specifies CASSVESLNQPQHF.

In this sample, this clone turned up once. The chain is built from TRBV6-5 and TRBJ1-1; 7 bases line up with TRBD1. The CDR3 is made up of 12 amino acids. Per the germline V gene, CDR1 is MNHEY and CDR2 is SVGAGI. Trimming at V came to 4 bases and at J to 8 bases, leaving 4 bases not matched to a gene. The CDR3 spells CASSSGQLEAFF. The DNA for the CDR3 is TGTGCCAGCAGTTCGGGACAGCTAGAAGCTTTCTTT.

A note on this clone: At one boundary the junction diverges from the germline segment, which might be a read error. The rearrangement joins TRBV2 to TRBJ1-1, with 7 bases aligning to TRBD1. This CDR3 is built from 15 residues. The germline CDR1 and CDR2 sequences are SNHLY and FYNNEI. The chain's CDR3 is CASSEDRALNTEAFF. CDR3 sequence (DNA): TGTGCCAGCAGCGAAGACAGGGCGCTAAACACTGAAGCTTTCTTT.

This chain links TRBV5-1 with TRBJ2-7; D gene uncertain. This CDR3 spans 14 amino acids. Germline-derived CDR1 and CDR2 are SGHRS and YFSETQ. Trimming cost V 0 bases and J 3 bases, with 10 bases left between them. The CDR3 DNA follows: TGCGCCAGCAGCTTGGGGATCGGGTACTACGAGCAGTACTTC. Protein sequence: CASSLGIGYYEQYF.

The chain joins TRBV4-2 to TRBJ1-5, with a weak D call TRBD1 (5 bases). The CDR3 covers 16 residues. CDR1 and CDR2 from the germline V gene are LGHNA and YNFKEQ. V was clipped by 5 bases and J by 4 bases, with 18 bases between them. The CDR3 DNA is TGTGCCAGCAGCTTAGATACGGGGGAATTAAATCAGCCCCAGCATTTT. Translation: CASSLDTGELNQPQHF.

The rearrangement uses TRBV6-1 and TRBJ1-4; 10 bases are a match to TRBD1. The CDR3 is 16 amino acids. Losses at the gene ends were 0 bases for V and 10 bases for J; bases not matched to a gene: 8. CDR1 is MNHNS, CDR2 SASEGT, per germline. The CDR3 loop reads CASSEANGQGGVKLFF. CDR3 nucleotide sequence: TGTGCCAGCAGTGAAGCGAACGGACAGGGGGGAGTAAAACTGTTTTTT.

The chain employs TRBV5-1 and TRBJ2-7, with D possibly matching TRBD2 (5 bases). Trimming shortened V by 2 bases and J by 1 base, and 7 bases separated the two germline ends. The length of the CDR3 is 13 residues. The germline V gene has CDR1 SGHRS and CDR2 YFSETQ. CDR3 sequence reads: CASSFPGSYEQYF. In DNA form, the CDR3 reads TGCGCCAGCAGCTTTCCGGGATCCTACGAGCAGTACTTC.